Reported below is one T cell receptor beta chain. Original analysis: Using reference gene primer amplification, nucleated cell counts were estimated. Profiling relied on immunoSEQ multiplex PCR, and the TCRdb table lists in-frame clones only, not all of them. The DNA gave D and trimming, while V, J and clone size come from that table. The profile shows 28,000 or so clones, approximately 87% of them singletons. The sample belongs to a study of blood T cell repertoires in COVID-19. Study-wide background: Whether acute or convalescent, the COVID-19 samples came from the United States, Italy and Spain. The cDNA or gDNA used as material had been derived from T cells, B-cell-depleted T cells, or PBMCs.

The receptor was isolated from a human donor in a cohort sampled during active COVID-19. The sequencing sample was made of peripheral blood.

The CDR3 DNA reads TGCGCCAGCAGCTTGATCGGGAGCTCTGGAAACACCATATATTTT. Protein sequence: CASSLIGSSGNTIYF. This chain connects TRBV5-1 to TRBJ1-3; D unclear. The germline V gene has CDR1 SGHRS and CDR2 YFSETQ. The CDR3 contains 15 residues. V lost 1 base to trimming and J lost 0 bases, with 8 bases between them.